The rows below give T cell receptor beta chains drawn from one sample of a study of control samples from healthy donors and cancer patients. This table comes from immunoSEQ multiplex PCR, and its TCRdb copy is limited to in-frame clones, with some not included. The table lists 200,000 or so clones, about 89% of them singletons. The sample consisted of blood. The receptors here all came from a man between 25 and 39 years old in good health. Each CDR3 is given with its conserved first and last residue. The D gene is left open where the match is weak. Some rows have no size entry. The others give once, few or many, or a class for an expanded clone.

. TRBJ2-6 TRBV3-1/TRBV3-2 . CASSQTRELSGANVLTF TGTGCCAGCAGCCAAACGAGGGAACTCTCTGGGGCCAACGTCCTGACTTTC
. TRBJ2-1 TRBV15 . CATSRDWGTGNNEQFF TGTGCCACCAGCAGAGATTGGGGGACTGGCAACAATGAGCAGTTCTTC
TRBD1 TRBJ2-3 TRBV5-1 . CASSLEPGGRTDTQYF TGCGCCAGCAGCTTGGAGCCAGGGGGTAGGACAGATACGCAGTATTTT
TRBD2 TRBJ2-7 TRBV27 . CASSFGGASFYEQYF TGTGCCAGCAGTTTCGGGGGGGCAAGCTTCTACGAGCAGTACTTC
TRBD1 TRBJ1-4 TRBV2 once CASSEAQGQGRGEKLFF TGTGCCAGCAGTGAAGCGCAAGGACAGGGGAGAGGGGAAAAACTGTTTTTT
TRBD2 TRBJ2-1 TRBV7-9 . CASSLGLVNDEQFF TGTGCCAGCAGCTTGGGACTAGTAAACGATGAGCAGTTCTTC
TRBD1 TRBJ1-1 TRBV4-2 . CASSPPGQGAENTEAFF TGTGCCAGCAGCCCCCCTGGACAGGGGGCCGAGAACACTGAAGCTTTCTTT
. TRBJ1-5 TRBV4-2 . CASSQDGGVEKPQHF TGTGCCAGCAGCCAAGATGGAGGGGTGGAGAAGCCCCAGCATTTT
TRBD2 TRBJ2-1 TRBV9 . CASSVVAAGVYNEQFF TGTGCCAGCAGCGTAGTCGCAGCGGGGGTATACAATGAGCAGTTCTTC
. TRBJ2-2 TRBV5-8 . CASSLGGANTGELFF TGTGCCAGCAGCTTGGGGGGAGCGAACACCGGGGAGCTGTTTTTT
TRBD1 TRBJ1-5 TRBV18 once CASSPSGGDQPQHF TGTGCCAGCTCACCATCAGGGGGAGATCAGCCCCAGCATTTT
. TRBJ2-2 TRBV7-9 . CASSSDTNTGELFF TGTGCCAGCAGCTCAGACACTAACACCGGGGAGCTGTTTTTT
. TRBJ2-7 TRBV5-1 . CASSLGQVYEQYF TGCGCCAGCAGCTTGGGACAGGTCTACGAGCAGTACTTC
TRBD1 TRBJ2-7 TRBV14 . CASSQVQGIYEQYF TGTGCCAGCAGCCAAGTACAGGGGATATACGAGCAGTACTTC
. TRBJ2-7 TRBV27 . CASSPDSSYEQYF TGTGCCAGCAGTCCAGACAGCTCCTACGAGCAGTACTTC
TRBD1 TRBJ2-7 TRBV11-2 . CASNGQGAPYEQYF TGTGCCAGCAATGGACAGGGGGCTCCCTACGAGCAGTACTTC
. TRBJ1-1 TRBV27 once CASTGQGNTEAFF TGTGCCAGCACCGGGCAGGGGAACACTGAAGCTTTCTTT
. TRBJ2-7 TRBV7-2 . CASSLGGAATYEQYF TGTGCCAGCAGCTTAGGCGGGGCAGCTACATACGAGCAGTACTTC
. TRBJ2-6 TRBV5-1 . CASSLSVQSSGANVLTF TGCGCCAGCAGCTTATCTGTGCAATCCTCTGGGGCCAACGTCCTGACTTTC
. TRBJ2-2 TRBV2 . CASSDTGELFF TGTGCCAGCAGTGACACCGGGGAGCTGTTTTTT
. TRBJ1-6 TRBV4-1 . CASSPVVALRSNSPLHF TGCGCCAGCAGCCCAGTCGTTGCTTTAAGATCTAATTCACCCCTCCACTTT
. TRBJ2-7 TRBV5-6 . CASSLAEEALFEQYF TGTGCCAGCAGCTTGGCCGAGGAGGCCCTCTTCGAGCAGTACTTC
TRBD1 TRBJ1-2 TRBV6-4 . CASSSDRVGGYTF TGTGCCAGCAGCTCGGACAGGGTTGGTGGCTACACCTTC
. TRBJ2-2 TRBV12-5 . CASSVRDDTGELFF TGTGCTTCCAGTGTAAGGGACGACACCGGGGAGCTGTTTTTT
. TRBJ2-7 TRBV6-5 . CASDAGKYYEQYF TGTGCCAGCGACGCCGGGAAATACTACGAGCAGTACTTC
. TRBJ2-7 TRBV23-1 . CASSPGGGWGSYEQYF TGCGCCAGCAGTCCAGGAGGGGGATGGGGCTCCTACGAGCAGTACTTC
. TRBJ1-6 TRBV14 . CASSQEFGPSHSPLHF TGTGCCAGCAGCCAAGAGTTTGGTCCTAGCCATTCACCCCTCCACTTT
. TRBJ2-3 TRBV24-1 . CATSDWPGTDTQYF TGTGCCACCAGTGATTGGCCCGGCACAGATACGCAGTATTTT
. TRBJ2-7 TRBV10-3 . CAISDASGRNSYEQYF TGTGCCATCAGTGATGCCTCGGGACGGAACTCCTACGAGCAGTACTTC
TRBD1 TRBJ1-2 TRBV27 . CASSLGPLDRNYGYTF TGTGCCAGCAGTTTAGGTCCCCTGGACAGGAACTATGGCTACACCTTC
. TRBJ1-6 TRBV5-1 . CASSLSGGTPDSPLHF TGCGCCAGCAGCTTGTCGGGAGGGACACCAGATTCACCCCTCCACTTT
TRBD2 TRBJ2-1 TRBV9 . CASSVAGSQRGEQFF TGTGCCAGCAGCGTAGCCGGGTCCCAGCGGGGTGAGCAGTTCTTC
. TRBJ2-3 TRBV12-3/TRBV12-4 . CASSLGDHGTQYF TGTGCCAGCAGTTTAGGGGACCATGGTACGCAGTATTTT
. TRBJ1-1 TRBV5-5 . CASSFQSTEGLGDTEAFF TGTGCCAGCAGCTTTCAGTCGACAGAGGGGCTGGGGGACACTGAAGCTTTCTTT
. TRBJ2-3 TRBV5-1 . CASSLGMRTDTQYF TGCGCCAGCAGCTTGGGAATGCGGACAGATACGCAGTATTTT
. TRBJ1-1 TRBV5-1 once CASSLWGPNTEAFF TGCGCCAGCAGCTTGTGGGGGCCGAACACTGAAGCTTTCTTT
. TRBJ1-3 TRBV7-9 . CASSLSRNTIYF TGTGCCAGCAGCTTAAGCCGAAACACCATATATTTT
. TRBJ1-4 TRBV2 . CASNQGSTNEKLFF TGTGCCAGCAATCAGGGTTCAACTAATGAAAAACTGTTTTTT
. TRBJ2-7 TRBV9 . CASSPRTDHYEQYF TGTGCCAGCAGCCCTCGGACAGACCATTACGAGCAGTACTTC
. TRBJ2-2 TRBV2 . CASNRFPNTGELFF TGTGCCAGCAATAGGTTTCCGAACACCGGGGAGCTGTTTTTT
TRBD2 TRBJ2-1 TRBV7-6 . CASSNSGGAFSEQFF TGTGCCAGCAGCAATAGCGGGGGGGCCTTTTCTGAGCAGTTCTTC